This T cell receptor beta chain is from a study of blood T cell repertoires in COVID-19. Study context: COVID-19 samples collected from the United States, Italy and Spain covered acute and convalescent phases.

Donors in Cohort 3 who had recovered were those with two negative PCRs, healthcare professional clearance, or resolution of their symptoms. In the authors' methods: Estimation of nucleated cell counts relied on the amplification of reference gene primers. Repertoires were generated with immunoSEQ multiplex PCR, while TCRdb's copy carries only in-frame clones and drops some. V and J calls and clone size come straight from that table; D and trimming were deduced from the DNA. The sample lists roughly 220,000 clones; roughly 79% were seen once. Germline loops: CDR1 SGDLS, CDR2 YYNGEE. Trimming removed 4 bases from V and 1 base from J; junction bases left unmatched: 6. The CDR3 runs 16 residues. In its sample, this clone was seen a few times.

Sequenced material: PBMCs or T cells enriched from blood (not recorded which). The sequence came from a man in his forties who had recovered from COVID-19. The V gene is TRBV9, the J gene TRBJ2-2; TRBD1 agrees at 8 bases. CDR3 sequence: CASSPKGQGNTGELFF. CDR3 DNA sequence: TGTGCCAGCAGCCCCAAAGGACAGGGGAACACCGGGGAGCTGTTTTTT.